This T cell receptor beta chain was sequenced during a study of cytotoxic CD8 clonotypes in ibrutinib-treated CLL. TCRdb's table, derived via immunoSEQ multiplex PCR, lists solely in-frame clones and lacks some. The sample carries fewer than 90,000 clones, approximately 86% recorded once. Study conclusions and caveats: There were few public clonotypes, and on treatment they contracted or stayed stable.

To note about this clone: Antigen: not known.

This TCR derives from a human donor with chronic lymphocytic leukemia. Sequences were derived from PBMCs, sampled before ibrutinib treatment.

The CDR3 DNA reads TGTGCCATCAGTGAGTGGACTAGCGGGAGAGGGAATGAGCAGTTCTTC. It translates to CAISEWTSGRGNEQFF. This sequence joins TRBV10-3 and TRBJ2-1; TRBD2 agrees at 13 bases. The CDR3 extends over 16 amino acids. The germline CDR1 and CDR2 sequences are ENHRY and SYGVKD. V shed 1 base and J 7 bases; nucleotides not matched to a gene: 4.